These T cell receptor beta chains were read from a single sample in a study of cytomegalovirus exposure and HLA in healthy donors. Method: immunoSEQ multiplex PCR; TCRdb's copy keeps in-frame clones and lacks some. The data show around 90,000 clones, with more than 60% seen just once and roughly 2.5% held by the top ten. Input material: PBMCs. The receptors come from a man aged 25-45 years in good health and CMV-seronegative. The CDR3 runs from the conserved cysteine through the conserved F or W. Each record gives: CDR3 DNA, CDR3 protein, V gene, D gene, J gene, clone size. The D gene is left open where the match is weak. Clone size appears in some rows only: once, few, many, or a class for an expanded clone.

DNA: TGTGCCAGCAGCCAATCTCAGGGACAGGTTCATTACGAGCAGTACTTC
CDR3: CASSQSQGQVHYEQYF
V: TRBV7-8
D: TRBD1
J: TRBJ2-7
size: .

DNA: TGTGCCAGCAGCTTAAGCACGGGACTAGCGGGCAATGAGCAGTTCTTC
CDR3: CASSLSTGLAGNEQFF
V: TRBV9
D: TRBD2
J: TRBJ2-1
size: once

DNA: TGCGCCAGCAGCTTGGTTGGGCAGGGAGGAGGAGAGACCCAGTACTTC
CDR3: CASSLVGQGGGETQYF
V: TRBV5-1
D: .
J: TRBJ2-5
size: .

DNA: TGTGCCAGCAGCACCCGACAGGCCCTTTCCACTGAAGCTTTCTTT
CDR3: CASSTRQALSTEAFF
V: TRBV11-3
D: .
J: TRBJ1-1
size: once

DNA: TGTGCTAGTGGTTGGACACAGGGTCTGACGACTGAAGCTTTCTTT
CDR3: CASGWTQGLTTEAFF
V: TRBV12-5
D: .
J: TRBJ1-1
size: .

DNA: TGTGCCAGCTCACCAGAGCGGACAGGAACGAACACTGAAGCTTTCTTT
CDR3: CASSPERTGTNTEAFF
V: TRBV18
D: TRBD1
J: TRBJ1-1
size: once

DNA: TGTGCCAGTAGTATAGATGCAGGGGGTAATCAGCCCCAGCATTTT
CDR3: CASSIDAGGNQPQHF
V: TRBV19
D: TRBD1
J: TRBJ1-5
size: few

DNA: TGTGCCAGCAGCTTCCAGGGATCGAGTGAGCAGTTCTTC
CDR3: CASSFQGSSEQFF
V: TRBV7-3
D: .
J: TRBJ2-1
size: .

DNA: TGTGCCATCAGTTACAGCTACAACACTGAAGCTTTCTTT
CDR3: CAISYSYNTEAFF
V: TRBV10-3
D: .
J: TRBJ1-1
size: .

DNA: TGTGCCACCAGGGGTACAGGGTATGGCTACACCTTC
CDR3: CATRGTGYGYTF
V: TRBV15
D: .
J: TRBJ1-2
size: .

DNA: TGTGCCAGCAGCTTATCGGGACAGTTGCGCGAGCAGTACTTC
CDR3: CASSLSGQLREQYF
V: TRBV7-2
D: TRBD1
J: TRBJ2-7
size: few

DNA: TGCGCCAGCAGCGCGGGACTCCCGGCCCGCTATGGCTACACCTTC
CDR3: CASSAGLPARYGYTF
V: TRBV5-1
D: .
J: TRBJ1-2
size: .

DNA: TGCGCCAGCAAACAGGGGGCTCGGGACACTGAAGCTTTCTTT
CDR3: CASKQGARDTEAFF
V: TRBV5-1
D: TRBD1
J: TRBJ1-1
size: .

DNA: TGTGCCAGCAGCTTAGGGAGTAGGATCAATCAGCCCCAGCATTTT
CDR3: CASSLGSRINQPQHF
V: TRBV7-2
D: .
J: TRBJ1-5
size: .

DNA: TGTGCCAGCAGGGCACAGGGGCCGGAACAGCCCCAGCATTTT
CDR3: CASRAQGPEQPQHF
V: TRBV27
D: TRBD1
J: TRBJ1-5
size: .

DNA: TGCGCCAGCAGCTTGGCTACAGGGGGGGCCACTGAAGCTTTCTTT
CDR3: CASSLATGGATEAFF
V: TRBV5-1
D: TRBD1
J: TRBJ1-1
size: .

DNA: TGTGCCAGCAGTTACTCGATTGATAGGGGGTTCTTTGGCTACACCTTC
CDR3: CASSYSIDRGFFGYTF
V: TRBV6-5
D: .
J: TRBJ1-2
size: .